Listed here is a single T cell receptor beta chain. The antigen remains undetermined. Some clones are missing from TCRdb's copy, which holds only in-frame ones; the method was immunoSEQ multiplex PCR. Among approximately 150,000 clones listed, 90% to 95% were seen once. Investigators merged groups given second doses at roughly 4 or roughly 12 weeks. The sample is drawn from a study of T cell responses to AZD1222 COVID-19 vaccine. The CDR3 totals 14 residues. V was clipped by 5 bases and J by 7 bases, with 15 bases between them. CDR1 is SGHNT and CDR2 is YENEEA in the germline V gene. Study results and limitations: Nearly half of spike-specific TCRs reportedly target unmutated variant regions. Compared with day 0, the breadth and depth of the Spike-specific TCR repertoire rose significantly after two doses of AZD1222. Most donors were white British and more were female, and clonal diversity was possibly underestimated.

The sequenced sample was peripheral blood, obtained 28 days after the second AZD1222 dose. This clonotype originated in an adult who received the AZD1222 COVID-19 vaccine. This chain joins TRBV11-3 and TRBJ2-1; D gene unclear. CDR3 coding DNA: TGTGCCAGCAGCCGCAGGCCTTCGACGAATGAGCAGTTCTTC. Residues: CASSRRPSTNEQFF. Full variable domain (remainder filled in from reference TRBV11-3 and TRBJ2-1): EAGVVQSPRYKIIEKKQPVAFWCNPISGHNTLYWYLQNLGQGPELLIRYENEEAVDDSQLPKDRFSAERLKGVDSTLKIQPAELGDSAVYLCASSRRPSTNEQFFGPGTRLTVL.